This TCR beta chain came from a study of blood T cell repertoires in COVID-19. Whole-study context: T cells, B-cell-depleted T cells, or PBMCs provided the cDNA or gDNA that served as material.

The CDR3 has 20 residues. V lost 4 bases and J lost 2; bases outside the gene matches: 21. Germline CDR1 and CDR2: SNHLY and FYNNEI. Profiled with immunoSEQ multiplex PCR; TCRdb holds only in-frame clones, not every one. The table lists roughly 150,000 clones, 80% to 90% of them singletons. This receptor was identified in a woman aged 50 to 60 with acute or convalescent COVID-19. Sequences were obtained from peripheral blood. The chain uses TRBV2 and TRBJ1-2; 8 bases are shared with TRBD1. The CDR3 bases are TGTGCCAGCAGTGCCGTCGAAATACTCGGATGGACAGGGACGAACTATGGCTACACCTTC. Its translation: CASSAVEILGWTGTNYGYTF.